This T cell receptor (beta chain) originates from a study of CD8 T cells in ankylosing spondylitis. Regarding the study as a whole: There was a TCR beta motif, made of several highly homologous variants, that appeared characteristic of ankylosing spondylitis blood.

TCRdb passed the 5' RACE reads through MiXCR, listing each CDR3 protein once. The repertoire holds 250,000 or so distinct CDR3 sequences, with roughly a quarter as singletons. The count of this clonotype is one. The antigen is unknown. What was sequenced was blood, either unsorted or a sorted T cell fraction (not recorded which). This TCR derives from a male donor with ankylosing spondylitis or in good health (not recorded which).

The CDR3 DNA sequence: TGTGCCACCAGTGTTACAGGGGGAGGGGATGAGCAGTTCTTC. Translating it yields CATSVTGGGDEQFF. The V and J genes are TRBV24-1 and TRBJ2-1; the D gene is possibly TRBD1 (8 bases). V was clipped by 5 bases and J by 8 bases, with 15 bases between them. The CDR3 spans 14 residues. Germline CDR1 KGHDR, CDR2 SFDVKD.